This passage covers 2 T cell receptor beta chains from one sample sequenced in a study of Graves' ophthalmopathy and Graves' hyperthyroidism. RNA transcripts provided the template for amplifying TCR beta CDR3 regions. HTBI-primed first-round RT-PCR preceded second-round multiplex PCR. MiXCR, applied by TCRdb to the multiplex PCR reads, yields one record per CDR3 protein. The top ten hold roughly 1.6% of the sample, which has about 370,000 distinct CDR3 sequences, around 16% seen once. The sample was peripheral blood. These receptors all stem from a woman aged 18-29 years with Graves' ophthalmopathy.

This clonotype was detected ten times or more. The rearrangement uses TRBV18 and TRBJ2-5; no definite D call. Germline V gene lookup returns CDR1 KGHSH and CDR2 LQKENI. The CDR3 totals 12 residues. The V gene lost 6 bases and the J gene lost 2 bases, with 7 bases spanning the gap. CDR3 region: CASSPRQETQYF. The CDR3 nucleotides are TGTGCCAGCTCGCCTAGACAAGAGACCCAGTACTTC.

The rearrangement joins TRBV6-1 to TRBJ2-5; 7 bases fit TRBD1. J gave up 2 bases and V 4 bases, and 10 bases lay outside the gene matches. This CDR3 spans 16 amino acids. Germline V gene sequence: CDR1 MNHNS, CDR2 SASEGT. The CDR3 loop is CASSVQGGAGQETQYF. In DNA, the CDR3 is TGTGCCAGCAGTGTCCAAGGGGGCGCGGGTCAAGAGACCCAGTACTTC.